These T cell receptor beta chains were read from a single sample in a study of blood T cell repertoires in COVID-19. TCRdb's copy holds only in-frame clones and misses some; the assay was immunoSEQ multiplex PCR. The sample lists some 250,000 clones; around nine tenths were seen once. Sequenced: peripheral blood. The receptors come from a woman aged 40 to 49 who had recovered from COVID-19. Both conserved end residues are part of each CDR3. The D gene is left open where the match is weak. Size is omitted from some rows. Given values are once, few, many or a class for expanded clones.

NA,TRBJ2-1,TRBV6-2/TRBV6-3,NA,CASSYMGRGLPGEFF,TGTGCCAGCAGTTACATGGGGCGGGGGCTCCCGGGGGAGTTCTTC
TRBD2,TRBJ2-5,TRBV13,NA,CASSQGEGLRAQYF,TGTGCCAGCAGCCAAGGGGAGGGTCTTCGTGCCCAGTACTTC
NA,TRBJ1-4,TRBV10-3,NA,CAISDEGLTNEKLFF,TGTGCCATCAGTGACGAGGGCCTCACGAATGAAAAACTGTTTTTT
NA,TRBJ1-2,TRBV24-1,NA,CATSVGSNYGYTF,TGTGCCACCAGTGTGGGCTCTAACTATGGCTACACCTTC
TRBD1,TRBJ2-7,TRBV5-4,NA,CASSVGQVDEQYF,TGTGCCAGCAGCGTAGGACAGGTCGATGAGCAGTACTTC
NA,TRBJ2-4,TRBV27,NA,CASSLVGRLAKNIQYF,TGTGCCAGCAGTTTGGTTGGGAGGCTAGCCAAAAACATTCAGTACTTC
NA,TRBJ2-7,TRBV7-9,NA,CASSSNTEFYEQYF,TGTGCCAGCAGCTCCAATACAGAGTTCTACGAGCAGTACTTC
TRBD1,TRBJ1-4,TRBV25-1,NA,CASSESDRVEKLFF,TGTGCCAGCAGTGAATCGGACAGGGTTGAAAAACTGTTTTTT
NA,TRBJ2-2,TRBV9,NA,CASRGTPNTGELFF,TGTGCCAGCAGGGGGACACCGAACACCGGGGAGCTGTTTTTT
TRBD2,TRBJ2-2,TRBV6-4,NA,CASSPGEGGAGTGELFF,TGTGCCAGCAGCCCCGGGGAGGGCGGGGCGGGGACCGGGGAGCTGTTTTTT
NA,TRBJ2-1,TRBV5-4,NA,CASSSTGSYNEQFF,TGTGCCAGCAGCTCGACAGGTTCCTACAATGAGCAGTTCTTC
NA,TRBJ1-4,TRBV3-1/TRBV3-2,once,CASSPGSTNEKLFF,TGTGCCAGCAGCCCGGGATCTACTAATGAAAAACTGTTTTTT
NA,TRBJ1-3,TRBV19,NA,CASSTPRSGLRAGNTIYF,TGTGCCAGTAGTACTCCCCGGAGCGGACTAAGGGCCGGAAACACCATATATTTT
TRBD1,TRBJ1-5,TRBV7-3,once,CASSPTGGEPQHF,TGTGCCAGCAGCCCGACAGGGGGGGAGCCCCAGCATTTT
NA,TRBJ2-7,TRBV29-1,NA,CSVEEPGSSYEQYF,TGCAGCGTTGAAGAACCCGGTAGCTCCTACGAGCAGTACTTC
NA,TRBJ1-2,TRBV18,NA,CASSPPVGLPSNGYTF,TGTGCCAGCTCACCACCGGTGGGGCTACCCTCCAATGGCTACACCTTC
TRBD2,TRBJ2-1,TRBV27,NA,CASSPSGTIAGEQFF,TGTGCCAGCAGTCCCTCCGGGACTATTGCCGGTGAGCAGTTCTTC
TRBD2,TRBJ2-3,TRBV3-1/TRBV3-2,NA,CASSQGAGGTDTQYF,TGTGCCAGCAGCCAAGGGGCGGGAGGCACAGATACGCAGTATTTT
NA,TRBJ1-5,TRBV18,NA,CASSPTPGRGNSNQPQHF,TGTGCCAGCTCACCGACACCTGGGAGGGGGAATAGCAATCAGCCCCAGCATTTT
NA,TRBJ1-1,TRBV30,NA,CAWRVIPGINTEAFF,TGTGCCTGGAGGGTCATCCCGGGAATCAACACTGAAGCTTTCTTT
TRBD2,TRBJ2-5,TRBV24-1,NA,CATSDRGLGGLQETQYF,TGTGCCACCAGTGACCGGGGACTAGGAGGCCTCCAAGAGACCCAGTACTTC
NA,TRBJ1-2,TRBV5-4,few,CASSHRVNYGYTF,TGTGCCAGCAGCCACAGGGTTAACTATGGCTACACCTTC
TRBD1,TRBJ2-4,TRBV18,NA,CASSPLGTGGPRGKNIQYF,TGTGCCAGCTCACCACTTGGGACAGGGGGCCCCCGGGGCAAAAACATTCAGTACTTC
NA,TRBJ1-6,TRBV6-5,NA,CASSYGEGNSPLHF,TGTGCCAGCAGTTACGGGGAGGGGAATTCACCCCTCCACTTT
NA,TRBJ2-1,TRBV4-3,NA,CASSQGHGLAIYNEQFF,TGCGCCAGCAGCCAGGGCCATGGGCTAGCGATCTACAATGAGCAGTTCTTC
NA,TRBJ1-2,TRBV6-4,NA,CASRDAGGYGYTF,TGTGCCAGCCGGGACGCCGGGGGCTATGGCTACACCTTC
NA,TRBJ2-5,TRBV5-1,NA,CASSLGHGETQYF,TGCGCCAGCAGCTTGGGACACGGAGAGACCCAGTACTTC
TRBD2,TRBJ2-1,TRBV19,once,CASSKGTKHNEQFF,TGTGCCAGTAGCAAGGGGACTAAACACAATGAGCAGTTCTTC
TRBD1,TRBJ1-2,TRBV3-1/TRBV3-2,NA,CASSIGQGRNYGYTF,TGTGCCAGCAGCATCGGACAGGGGCGAAACTATGGCTACACCTTC
NA,TRBJ2-7,TRBV27,NA,CASSLSRVYEQYF,TGTGCCAGCAGTTTATCGCGGGTATACGAGCAGTACTTC
TRBD2,TRBJ2-3,TRBV4-3,NA,CASSPGGGTSGDTQYF,TGCGCCAGCAGCCCGGGTGGTGGGACTAGCGGGGATACGCAGTATTTT
TRBD1,TRBJ1-4,TRBV2,NA,CASSSWTGGNEKLFF,TGTGCCAGCAGTTCGTGGACAGGGGGTAATGAAAAACTGTTTTTT
TRBD1,TRBJ1-4,TRBV10-1,NA,CASVGLVQDRGANYNEKLFF,TGCGCCAGCGTGGGGTTAGTACAGGACAGGGGCGCTAACTACAATGAAAAACTGTTTTTT
TRBD1,TRBJ2-5,TRBV19,NA,CASTPGQGLMGQETQYF,TGTGCCAGTACCCCAGGACAGGGGTTGATGGGCCAAGAGACCCAGTACTTC
NA,TRBJ1-3,TRBV5-1,NA,CASHLNGNSGNTIYF,TGCGCCAGCCACCTAAACGGGAATTCTGGAAACACCATATATTTT
TRBD1,TRBJ1-1,TRBV19,NA,CATHRGTLNTEAFF,TGTGCCACCCACAGGGGCACACTGAACACTGAAGCTTTCTTT
NA,TRBJ1-4,TRBV9,NA,CASARGRGTNEKLFF,TGTGCCAGCGCCAGGGGTCGGGGAACTAATGAAAAACTGTTTTTT
TRBD1,TRBJ1-4,TRBV28,NA,CASSGRGTGGGEKLFF,TGTGCCAGCAGCGGCCGCGGGACAGGGGGCGGGGAAAAACTGTTTTTT
NA,TRBJ2-1,TRBV7-2,NA,CASSLEGGKFLEQFF,TGTGCCAGCAGCTTAGAGGGCGGGAAATTTCTTGAGCAGTTCTTC
NA,TRBJ1-6,TRBV11-3,NA,CASSLAPPKSSYNSPLHF,TGTGCCAGCAGCTTAGCCCCACCCAAGAGCTCCTATAATTCACCCCTCCACTTT
NA,TRBJ2-5,TRBV27,NA,CASSPARGETQYF,TGTGCCAGCAGTCCGGCGAGAGGGGAGACCCAGTACTTC
NA,TRBJ1-5,TRBV6-2/TRBV6-3,once,CASSPYGGLQHF,TGTGCCAGCAGTCCGTACGGGGGGCTTCAGCATTTT
TRBD2,TRBJ2-5,TRBV5-1,NA,CASSPPGTTGETQYF,TGCGCCAGCAGCCCACCCGGGACTACCGGGGAGACCCAGTACTTC
NA,TRBJ2-2,TRBV7-2,NA,CASTPWGAGELFF,TGTGCCAGCACCCCCTGGGGGGCCGGGGAGCTGTTTTTT
NA,TRBJ2-7,TRBV29-1,few,CSVESNYEQYF,TGCAGCGTTGAATCAAACTACGAGCAGTACTTC
TRBD2,TRBJ2-7,TRBV4-3,NA,CASSPGLAGQSYEQYF,TGCGCCAGCAGCCCAGGACTAGCGGGACAATCCTACGAGCAGTACTTC
TRBD1,TRBJ1-5,TRBV7-3,few,CASSPQGASGNQPQHF,TGTGCCAGCAGCCCCCAGGGGGCGTCAGGCAATCAGCCCCAGCATTTT
NA,TRBJ1-6,TRBV11-2,NA,CASSLVLRSDSPLHF,TGTGCCAGCAGCTTAGTTTTACGGTCGGATTCACCCCTCCACTTT
NA,TRBJ1-2,TRBV21-1,NA,CASTPPSRGDGYTF,TGTGCCAGCACCCCCCCCTCGCGCGGGGATGGCTACACCTTC
NA,TRBJ1-3,TRBV5-6,NA,CASSTGSSGNTIYF,TGTGCCAGCAGCACCGGGAGCTCTGGAAACACCATATATTTT
NA,TRBJ2-3,TRBV11-3,NA,CASSPQARLGTQYF,TGTGCCAGCAGCCCCCAGGCGCGTTTGGGTACGCAGTATTTT
NA,TRBJ2-1,TRBV25-1,NA,CASRGPGVDEQFF,TGTGCCAGCAGAGGCCCGGGGGTCGATGAGCAGTTCTTC